A selection of T cell receptor beta chains follows, all from one sample in a study of cytomegalovirus exposure and HLA in healthy donors. Assay used: immunoSEQ multiplex PCR; TCRdb lists only in-frame clones, some missing. The sample carries more than 130,000 clones, roughly 88% recorded once. Source material: PBMCs. These receptors were taken from a woman between 18 and 30 years old in good health and CMV-seropositive. Both conserved end residues are part of each CDR3. A D gene is named only where the DNA matches it firmly. A clone size is listed for some rows: how often the clone was seen (once, few, many), or a class if it is expanded.

j_gene,d_gene,v_gene,abundance,CDR3aa,CDR3nt
TRBJ2-3,TRBD2,TRBV28,-,CASRGGGRADTQYF,TGTGCCAGCAGAGGAGGCGGGAGGGCCGATACGCAGTATTTT
TRBJ2-3,TRBD2,TRBV19,-,CASSLTSGSADTQYF,TGTGCCAGTAGCCTGACTAGCGGGAGTGCAGATACGCAGTATTTT
TRBJ2-5,TRBD2,TRBV30,once,CAWSAARTSGGAVETQYF,TGTGCCTGGAGTGCCGCCAGGACTAGCGGGGGGGCGGTAGAGACCCAGTACTTC
TRBJ1-1,TRBD1,TRBV7-3,-,CASSLVGGRDRGNTEAFF,TGTGCCAGCAGCTTAGTAGGTGGGCGGGACAGGGGGAACACTGAAGCTTTCTTT
TRBJ2-7,TRBD1,TRBV6-6,many,CASSRPGTDSYEQYF,TGTGCCAGCAGCCGTCCCGGGACAGATTCCTACGAGCAGTACTTC
TRBJ1-2,-,TRBV5-4,-,CASSPWGGNGYTF,TGTGCCAGCAGCCCCTGGGGGGGAAACGGCTACACCTTC
TRBJ2-2,TRBD1,TRBV5-1,-,CASSSQGARHTGELFF,TGCGCCAGCAGCTCACAGGGGGCGCGACACACCGGGGAGCTGTTTTTT
TRBJ2-7,TRBD2,TRBV29-1,-,CSVSSSGRNAYEQYF,TGCAGCGTTTCTTCTAGCGGGAGGAACGCCTACGAGCAGTACTTC
TRBJ1-2,TRBD1,TRBV2,-,CASRRQGDYGYTF,TGTGCCAGCAGACGACAGGGGGACTATGGCTACACCTTC
TRBJ2-7,TRBD2,TRBV5-1,-,CASSSRPGGYEQYF,TGCGCCAGCAGCTCCCGACCGGGGGGCTACGAGCAGTACTTC
TRBJ2-2,TRBD2,TRBV5-1,-,CASSLGGQRGTGELFF,TGCGCCAGCAGCTTGGGAGGCCAGCGGGGCACCGGGGAGCTGTTTTTT
TRBJ2-1,TRBD2,TRBV5-1,-,CASSPRGGAYNEQFF,TGCGCCAGTTCCCCTCGCGGGGGGGCCTACAATGAGCAGTTCTTC